The rows below give T cell receptor beta chains drawn from one sample of a study of chemoradiotherapy in HPV16-positive cancers. TCRdb keeps only in-frame clones here, not all; method: immunoSEQ multiplex PCR. Counted here are about 11,000 clones, just over 90% occurring once; the ten biggest clones make up more than 1.5%. The source was blood, collected from a patient who underwent chemoradiotherapy. The receptors originated from a human donor with HPV-associated anogenital cancer. Both conserved end residues are part of each CDR3. D genes are given only for firm matches.

D gene: .
J gene: TRBJ2-5
V gene: TRBV2
CDR3 protein: CAIHRVGREQYF

D gene: .
J gene: TRBJ1-2
V gene: TRBV15
CDR3 protein: CATSFGTGAHTF

D gene: TRBD2
J gene: TRBJ2-3
V gene: TRBV19
CDR3 protein: CASSSERGVETDTQYF

D gene: TRBD1
J gene: TRBJ2-5
V gene: TRBV11-3
CDR3 protein: CASSPRTGGQTQETQYF

D gene: TRBD1
J gene: TRBJ2-7
V gene: TRBV28
CDR3 protein: CASSFPEQRRDRNSYEQYF

D gene: TRBD1
J gene: TRBJ2-2
V gene: TRBV15
CDR3 protein: CATSRNPTGANTGELFF

D gene: .
J gene: TRBJ2-1
V gene: TRBV6-4
CDR3 protein: CASSEGRDNEQFF

D gene: TRBD1
J gene: TRBJ1-2
V gene: TRBV18
CDR3 protein: CASSPPGQYRGYTF

D gene: .
J gene: TRBJ1-2
V gene: TRBV2
CDR3 protein: CASSTLQGNYGYTF

D gene: TRBD1
J gene: TRBJ1-4
V gene: TRBV6-1
CDR3 protein: CASSAIQGGEKLFF

D gene: .
J gene: TRBJ2-1
V gene: TRBV7-7
CDR3 protein: CASSPGTGRNEQFF

D gene: .
J gene: TRBJ2-1
V gene: TRBV6-5
CDR3 protein: CASSYSFLAIGYEQFF

D gene: .
J gene: TRBJ2-3
V gene: TRBV7-3
CDR3 protein: CASSFGGIADTQYF

D gene: TRBD1
J gene: TRBJ1-1
V gene: TRBV27
CDR3 protein: CASSGTGLRTEAFF

D gene: TRBD1
J gene: TRBJ2-2
V gene: TRBV19
CDR3 protein: CASSYRSGGTTGELFF

D gene: .
J gene: TRBJ2-5
V gene: TRBV19
CDR3 protein: CASSPRTVQETQYF

D gene: TRBD1
J gene: TRBJ1-5
V gene: TRBV12-5
CDR3 protein: CASGLVPWTGDRPYNQPQHF

D gene: .
J gene: TRBJ2-3
V gene: TRBV18
CDR3 protein: CASSPQGSGARDTQYF

D gene: .
J gene: TRBJ2-7
V gene: TRBV7-9
CDR3 protein: CASSPIMGTVTYEQYF

D gene: .
J gene: TRBJ1-3
V gene: TRBV18
CDR3 protein: CASSPPGGSGNTIYF

D gene: .
J gene: TRBJ1-2
V gene: TRBV5-6
CDR3 protein: CASSQVHKNYGYTF

D gene: TRBD1
J gene: TRBJ2-7
V gene: TRBV4-2
CDR3 protein: CASTPGTASYEQYF

D gene: TRBD2
J gene: TRBJ2-3
V gene: TRBV5-6
CDR3 protein: CASSLAMTSGASDTQYF

D gene: .
J gene: TRBJ1-2
V gene: TRBV19
CDR3 protein: CASQLRVGSLYGYTF

D gene: .
J gene: TRBJ2-1
V gene: TRBV29-1
CDR3 protein: CSAVLPPGYEQFF

D gene: .
J gene: TRBJ1-2
V gene: TRBV4-3
CDR3 protein: CASSQGEAGGLFYGYTF

D gene: .
J gene: TRBJ1-5
V gene: TRBV2
CDR3 protein: CASNQIGGNQPQHF

D gene: .
J gene: TRBJ2-1
V gene: TRBV6-5
CDR3 protein: CASTFWAGNNEQFF

D gene: TRBD1
J gene: TRBJ1-1
V gene: TRBV10-3
CDR3 protein: CAISGTGGGSGTEAFF

D gene: TRBD1
J gene: TRBJ1-1
V gene: TRBV6-6
CDR3 protein: CASSYGRGAQTEAFF

D gene: TRBD1
J gene: TRBJ2-7
V gene: TRBV29-1
CDR3 protein: CSVEGQGAGEQYF

D gene: .
J gene: TRBJ2-3
V gene: TRBV6-5
CDR3 protein: CASSYGTDTQYF

D gene: TRBD2
J gene: TRBJ2-3
V gene: TRBV5-6
CDR3 protein: CASSLGTSGLAGTQYF

D gene: TRBD1
J gene: TRBJ1-3
V gene: TRBV30
CDR3 protein: CACRPRGCLSGNTIYF

D gene: .
J gene: TRBJ1-6
V gene: TRBV7-9
CDR3 protein: CASSLGFPGGNSPLHF

D gene: TRBD2
J gene: TRBJ2-5
V gene: TRBV9
CDR3 protein: CASSPNPTFGGGSETQYF

D gene: .
J gene: TRBJ2-3
V gene: TRBV5-1
CDR3 protein: CASSSYISGTDTQYF